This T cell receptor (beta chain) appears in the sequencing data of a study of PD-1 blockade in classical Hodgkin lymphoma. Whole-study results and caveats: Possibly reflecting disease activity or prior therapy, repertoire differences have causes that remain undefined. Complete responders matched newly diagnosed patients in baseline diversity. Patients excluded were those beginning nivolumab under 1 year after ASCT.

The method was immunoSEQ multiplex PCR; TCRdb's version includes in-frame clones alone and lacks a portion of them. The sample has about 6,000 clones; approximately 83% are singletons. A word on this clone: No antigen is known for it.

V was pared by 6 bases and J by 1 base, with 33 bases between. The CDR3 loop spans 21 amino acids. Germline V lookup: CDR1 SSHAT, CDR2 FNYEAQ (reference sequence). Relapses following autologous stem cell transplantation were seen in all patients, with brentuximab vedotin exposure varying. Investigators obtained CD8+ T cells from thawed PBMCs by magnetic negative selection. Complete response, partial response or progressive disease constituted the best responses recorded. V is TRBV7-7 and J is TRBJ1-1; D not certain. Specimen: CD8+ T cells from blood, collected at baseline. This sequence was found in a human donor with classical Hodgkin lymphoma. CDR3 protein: CASSYQPDVRRAQQPNTEAFF. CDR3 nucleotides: TGTGCCAGCAGTTACCAACCGGACGTGCGGCGTGCACAACAGCCGAACACTGAAGCTTTCTTT.